Following are 21 T cell receptor beta chains from one sample sequenced in a study of blood T cell repertoires in COVID-19 (dated by TCRdb to 2018 to 2021). Receptor amplification or capture employed the immunoSEQ multiplex PCR assay. Drawn from immuneACCESS, this table holds only the in-frame rearrangements with V and J called that TCRdb kept. Clones are partly lost; checked studies trace under half to an unresolved V gene and leave the rest unexplained. The sample records around 150,000 clones, around 77% of which are singletons. About 8.6% of the sample is held by the ten biggest clonotypes. The sample comprised peripheral blood. Receptors were obtained from a man aged 50-59 years with active or convalescent COVID-19.

The gene calls are TRBV5-5 and TRBJ1-1; D may be TRBD1 (6 bases). Germline V gene lookup returns CDR1 SGHKS and CDR2 YYEKEE (reference sequence). V was clipped by 2 bases and J by 2 bases, with 10 bases between them. The CDR3 has 14 residues. The CDR3 coding sequence is TGTGCCAGCAGCTTCAGGGGCCCTAACACTGAAGCTTTCTTT. It encodes CASSFRGPNTEAFF.

Written as DNA, the CDR3 is TGTGCCTGGAGTTGGTCCAGCGGCTCAACCGGCGAGCAGTACTTC. This codes for CAWSWSSGSTGEQYF. The chain has TRBV30 and TRBJ2-7, with D perhaps TRBD2 (5 bases). The CDR3 length is 15 residues. Trimming pared 2 bases from V and 6 bases from J, leaving 20 bases between. Germline CDR1 reads GTSNPN; CDR2 reads SVGIG (reference sequence).

The chain is built from TRBV25-1 and TRBJ1-2; TRBD1 matches at 9 bases. The junction had 11 bases not matched to a gene; V was cut back by 5 bases and J by 7 bases. The CDR3 loop spans 15 amino acids. Germline-derived CDR1 and CDR2 are MGHDK and SYGVNS. For the CDR3, the DNA is TGTGCCAGCAGTTCCACAGGGGGCCGGCATTTTGGCTACACCTTC. Protein sequence: CASSSTGGRHFGYTF.

This clone was detected once. The V gene is TRBV19, the J gene TRBJ1-1, with TRBD1 matching over 7 bases. The CDR3 consists of 17 residues. The germline V gene encodes CDR1 LNHDA and CDR2 SQIVND (reference sequence). J lost 3 bases, V lost 1 base, and 11 bases had no gene match. The CDR3 loop reads CASSIAGEGAYYTEAFF. Written as DNA, the CDR3 is TGTGCCAGTAGTATAGCTGGAGAGGGGGCGTATTACACTGAAGCTTTCTTT.

The V and J genes are TRBV7-9 and TRBJ2-2; 11 nucleotides align to TRBD2. CDR1 is SEHNR, CDR2 FQNEAQ, per germline (reference sequence). CDR3 length: 19 amino acids. J gave up 4 bases and V 6 bases, and 16 bases lay outside the gene matches. CDR3 amino acids: CASSLWPKTSGSSTGELFF. The CDR3 DNA sequence: TGTGCCAGCAGTTTATGGCCTAAAACTAGCGGGAGTAGCACCGGGGAGCTGTTTTTT.

V gene TRBV9 combines with J gene TRBJ2-3; D not resolved. This CDR3 contains 14 residues. The germline V gene encodes CDR1 SGDLS and CDR2 YYNGEE. Trimming cost V 0 bases and J 2 bases, with 7 bases left between them. The CDR3 DNA is TGTGCCAGCAGCGTAGTTCAGATCACAGATACGCAGTATTTT. Amino acids: CASSVVQITDTQYF.

The chain carries TRBV27 and TRBJ1-2; 8 nucleotides match TRBD1. Germline lookup yields CDR1 MNHEY and CDR2 SMNVEV (reference sequence). The V segment lost 4 bases and the J segment 5 bases; nucleotides outside the gene matches: 6. The CDR3 loop spans 14 amino acids. The CDR3 sequence is CASSYGQGTYGYTF. The CDR3 nucleotides read TGTGCCAGCAGTTACGGACAGGGAACTTATGGCTACACCTTC.

Ten or more counts support this clone. The chain is built from TRBV6-1 and TRBJ1-1, with D unclear. Trimming removed 4 bases from V and 4 bases from J, with 19 bases in between. Germline V lookup: CDR1 MNHNS, CDR2 SASEGT. This CDR3 has 16 amino acids. CDR3 in amino acids: CASSAGRVRAGTEAFF. The CDR3 DNA reads TGTGCCAGCAGTGCCGGGAGGGTAAGAGCGGGCACTGAAGCTTTCTTT.

The chain is built from TRBV4-1 and TRBJ2-3; 14 bases map to TRBD2. The CDR3 totals 19 residues. The germline gives CDR1 MGHRA, CDR2 YSYEKL. V shed 3 bases, J shed 2 bases, and the junction held 10 bases outside the gene matches. CDR3 loop: CASSHTGLAGDFNTDTQYF. CDR3 bases: TGCGCCAGCAGCCATACGGGACTAGCGGGAGACTTCAACACAGATACGCAGTATTTT.

The chain has TRBV6-5 and TRBJ1-1, with TRBD1 matching 9 bases. Germline V gene data show CDR1 as MNHEY and CDR2 as SVGAGI. V shed 6 bases, J shed 5 bases, and the junction held 7 bases outside the gene matches. CDR3 length: 14 amino acids. The CDR3, as DNA: TGTGCCAGCAGGTTACCCGGACAGGGGACTGAAGCTTTCTTT. Translating gives CASRLPGQGTEAFF.

This chain links TRBV5-4 with TRBJ2-1; TRBD2 matches at 7 bases. This CDR3 has 17 amino acids. V lost 0 bases, J lost 5 bases, and 11 bases stayed unmatched. In germline, CDR1 is SGHNT, CDR2 YYREEE (reference sequence). The CDR3 coding sequence is TGTGCCAGCAGCTTGGGTGCTGGCGGGAGTACCCACAATGAGCAGTTCTTC. Translation: CASSLGAGGSTHNEQFF.

This clone was counted a single time. The chain couples TRBV4-2 to TRBJ2-1; TRBD2 agrees at 14 bases. The CDR3 spans 23 residues. The germline CDR1 and CDR2 sequences are LGHNA and YNFKEQ. V was pared by 0 bases and J by 0 bases, with 16 bases of the junction left unmatched. CDR3 residues: CASSQEKGTSGRIVRDSYNEQFF. The CDR3 DNA sequence: TGTGCCAGCAGCCAAGAGAAAGGGACTAGCGGGAGAATTGTAAGGGACTCCTACAATGAGCAGTTCTTC.

This clone has more than one count but fewer than ten. CDR3 in DNA: TGTGCCAGCTCACCACCGTTAGGGGCCTATGGCTACACCTTC. Translation gives CASSPPLGAYGYTF. This chain joins TRBV18 and TRBJ1-2; weak D call: TRBD1 (5 bases). This CDR3 has 14 amino acids. Between the trimmed V and J ends, which lost 0 bases and 4 bases, there was a span of 9 bases. The germline V gene has CDR1 KGHSH and CDR2 LQKENI.

V and J are TRBV29-1 and TRBJ2-7, with 14 bases that match TRBD2. There are 13 residues in the CDR3. V was clipped by 7 bases and J by 6 bases; unmatched bases: 5. Germline loops: CDR1 SQVTM, CDR2 ANQGSEA. The CDR3 reads CSGGTSGSGEQYF. CDR3 nucleotides: TGCAGCGGCGGGACTAGCGGGAGTGGCGAGCAGTACTTC.

The chain couples TRBV12-3 or TRBV12-4 to TRBJ2-2; 7 bases fit TRBD2. V shed 7 bases, J shed 7 bases, and the junction held 3 bases outside the gene matches. This CDR3 region has 12 residues. CDR3: CASTPGGGELFF. DNA for the CDR3: TGTGCCAGCACCCCGGGGGGCGGGGAGCTGTTTTTT.

The chain has TRBV24-1 and TRBJ1-4; 10 bases fit TRBD1. V lost 4 bases and J lost 8; bases outside the gene matches: 6. CDR3 length: 15 residues. The germline V gene encodes CDR1 KGHDR and CDR2 SFDVKD. The CDR3 is CATSERTGGLEKLFF. In nucleotides, the CDR3 is TGTGCCACCAGTGAGCGGACAGGGGGTTTGGAAAAACTGTTTTTT.

The genes are TRBV10-1 and TRBJ2-3, with TRBD1 as a possible D gene (6 bases). The CDR3 runs 14 residues. Trimming removed 4 bases at V and 6 bases at J, with 14 bases between. Looked up from germline, CDR1 is WNHNN and CDR2 is SYGVQD (reference sequence). CDR3 sequence (DNA): TGCGCCAGCAGTGCGGAACAGGGTCCTGATACGCAGTATTTT. It is translated as CASSAEQGPDTQYF.

V and J are TRBV23-1 and TRBJ2-4, with D possibly matching TRBD2 (5 bases). TRBV23-1 is classed as an ORF, of uncertain function. Trimming stripped 0 bases from V and 2 bases from J, with 8 bases between. CDR3 size: 15 residues. The CDR3 reads CASSQSSGTKNIQYF. CDR3 sequence (DNA): TGCGCCAGCAGTCAATCATCCGGGACCAAAAACATTCAGTACTTC.

This clone was recorded a few times. The gene calls are TRBV4-2 and TRBJ2-2; TRBD2 matches 9 bases. Trimming cost V 6 bases and J 0 bases; bases outside gene matches: 8. This CDR3 comprises 17 residues. The V gene's germline CDR1 is LGHNA and CDR2 YNFKEQ. The CDR3 loop is CASSFGLAGTNTGELFF. The DNA for the CDR3 is TGTGCCAGCAGTTTCGGGCTAGCGGGAACGAACACCGGGGAGCTGTTTTTT.

Judged by abundance, this clone is medium-sized. The V and J genes are TRBV24-1 and TRBJ2-1, with a tentative D call TRBD2 (5 bases). The CDR3 loop spans 13 amino acids. Germline CDR1 is KGHDR and CDR2 is SFDVKD. V lost 5 bases and J lost 9, with 13 bases in between. The CDR3 bases are TGTGCCACCAGTGTGAGGGAGTACGGTGAGCAGTTCTTC. Translated, it gives CATSVREYGEQFF.

Only one count was recorded for this clone. V and J are TRBV6-5 and TRBJ2-3; tentative D call: TRBD1 (6 bases). Per germline, CDR1 MNHEY and CDR2 SVGAGI. Trimming removed 7 bases from V and 0 bases from J, with 11 bases in between. The CDR3 loop spans 14 amino acids. CDR3 residues: CASTPDRSTDTQYF. In DNA form, the CDR3 reads TGTGCCAGCACCCCCGACAGGAGCACAGATACGCAGTATTTT.